This T cell receptor beta chain was sequenced in a study of blood T cell repertoires in COVID-19. About the study: The United States, Italy and Spain were the sources of the acute and convalescent COVID-19 samples. PBMCs, B-cell-depleted T cells, or T cells were the source of the cDNA or gDNA that made up the material.

Methods used by the authors: Nucleated cell counts were estimated from reference gene primer amplification. Profiled with immunoSEQ multiplex PCR; TCRdb holds only in-frame clones, not every one. V and J calls plus clone size are reproduced from that table; the DNA served to infer D and trimming. The sample yields 240,000 or so clones, roughly 83% seen once. The junction had 4 bases not matched to a gene; V was cut back by 0 bases and J by 5 bases. CDR3 size: 17 residues. CDR1 is LNHNV and CDR2 is YYDKDF in the germline V gene (reference sequence). Sequenced material: peripheral blood. The TCR originated in a woman at least 80 years old with acute or convalescent COVID-19. This chain joins TRBV15 and TRBJ2-2, with 12 positions matching TRBD2. The CDR3 nucleotides are TGTGCCACCAGCAGAGATCTAGCGGGGGGGCCTACCGGGGAGCTGTTTTTT. Translating it yields CATSRDLAGGPTGELFF. Complete variable domain (other parts from reference TRBV15 and TRBJ2-2): DAMVIQNPRYQVTQFGKPVTLSCSQTLNHNVMYWYQQKSSQAPKLLFHYYDKDFNNEADTPDNFQSRRPNTSFCFLDIRSPGLGDTAMYLCATSRDLAGGPTGELFFGEGSRLTVL.